This TCR beta chain stems from a study of radiation and T cells in renal cell carcinoma. Overall study context: Nephrectomy followed 15 Gy stereotactic body radiation by 4 weeks.

Germline lookup yields CDR1 MDHEN and CDR2 SYDVKM. Trimming cost V 3 bases and J 8 bases, with 10 bases left between them. The CDR3 contains 13 residues. Clones were read by immunoSEQ multiplex PCR, and TCRdb kept only the in-frame ones, dropping some. The table records 100,000 to 150,000 clones, about 88% of them present only once. Findings and caveats of the study: Top tumor clonotypes rose in blood 2 weeks post-radiation, then contracted. Baseline intratumoral clonotype presence is unknown without pretreatment biopsies.

This clone was recorded once. The antigen is undetermined. The time point was: blood 2 weeks post-SBRT. Regarding treatment: 15 Gy SBRT to primary tumor, nephrectomy 4 weeks later. After SBRT, blood was collected at 2 and 4 weeks, plus baseline. This rearrangement joins TRBV28 to TRBJ1-4, with D unclear. The material sequenced was blood, taken from a patient whose treatment included radiotherapy and nephrectomy. This receptor was taken from a woman between 65 and 79 years old with renal cell carcinoma. The CDR3 here is CASSFRLEEKLFF. CDR3 nucleotides: TGTGCCAGCAGTTTTCGCCTGGAGGAAAAACTGTTTTTT.